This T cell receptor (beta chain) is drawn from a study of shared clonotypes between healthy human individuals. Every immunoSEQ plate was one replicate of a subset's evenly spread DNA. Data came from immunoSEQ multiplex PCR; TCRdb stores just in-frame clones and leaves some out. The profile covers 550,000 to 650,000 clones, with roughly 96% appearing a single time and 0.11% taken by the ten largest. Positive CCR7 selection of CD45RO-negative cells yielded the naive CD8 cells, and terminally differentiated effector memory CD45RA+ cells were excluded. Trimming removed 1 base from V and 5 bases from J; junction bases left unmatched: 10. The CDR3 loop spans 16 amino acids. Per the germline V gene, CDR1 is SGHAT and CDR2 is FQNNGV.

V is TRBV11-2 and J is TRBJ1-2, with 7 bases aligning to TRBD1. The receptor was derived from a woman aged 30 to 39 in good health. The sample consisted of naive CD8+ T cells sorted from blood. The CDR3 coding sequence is TGTGCCAGCAGCTTAGTTGTAGGGGGCGGACAGTATGGCTACACCTTC. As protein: CASSLVVGGGQYGYTF.